This TCR beta chain was retrieved from a study of OX40 agonist ivuxolimab in advanced cancers. The overall study: Patients enrolled in dose escalation were diagnosed with hepatocellular carcinoma, melanoma, renal cell or head and neck cancer. Partial responses were achieved by three patients: one hepatocellular carcinoma, two cutaneous melanoma.

In the case of this clone: Its antigen remains unknown.

The assay was immunoSEQ multiplex PCR, and TCRdb's table has in-frame clones only and misses some. The sample carries 60,000 to 80,000 clones, about 79% recorded once. Cycle 7 day 1, cycle 4 day 1, and baseline were the timepoints at which blood was sampled. Regarding the study as a whole: Partly responding patients at 0.1-3.0 mg/kg showed some of the smallest clonal expansion.

Trimming cost V 0 bases and J 8 bases, with 16 bases left between them. The germline V gene encodes CDR1 MNHNS and CDR2 SASEGT. CDR3 length equals 15 residues. J is TRBJ1-2 and V is TRBV6-1, with D perhaps TRBD1 (6 bases). The source was CD4+ or CD8+ T cells sorted from blood, collected in a trial of the OX40 agonist ivuxolimab. This TCR came from an adult with an advanced solid tumor such as melanoma, head and neck, liver or kidney cancer. The CDR3 DNA sequence: TGTGCCAGCAGTGAAGCCGTCGGGCAGGGGAGGGGCTACACCTTC. Its protein product is CASSEAVGQGRGYTF.